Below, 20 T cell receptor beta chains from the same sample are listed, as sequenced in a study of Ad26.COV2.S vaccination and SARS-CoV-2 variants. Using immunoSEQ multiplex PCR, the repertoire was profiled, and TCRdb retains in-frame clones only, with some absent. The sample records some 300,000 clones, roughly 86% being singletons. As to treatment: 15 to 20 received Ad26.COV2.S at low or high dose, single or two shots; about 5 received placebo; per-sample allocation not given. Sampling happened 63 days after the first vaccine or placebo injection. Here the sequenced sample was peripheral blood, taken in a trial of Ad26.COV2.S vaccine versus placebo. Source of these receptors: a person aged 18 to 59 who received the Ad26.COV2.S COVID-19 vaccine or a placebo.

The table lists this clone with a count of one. CDR3 region: CASSERGGNTGELFF. Written as DNA, the CDR3 is TGTGCCAGCAGTGAACGGGGGGGAAACACCGGGGAGCTGTTTTTT. The chain joins TRBV2 to TRBJ2-2, with TRBD2 matching 8 bases. This CDR3 has 15 amino acids. Germline V gives CDR1 SNHLY, CDR2 FYNNEI. V dropped 2 bases and J dropped 2; count of bases not matched to a gene: 1.

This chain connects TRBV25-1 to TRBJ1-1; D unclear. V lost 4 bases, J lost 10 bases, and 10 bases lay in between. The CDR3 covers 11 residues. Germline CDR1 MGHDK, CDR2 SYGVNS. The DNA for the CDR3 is TGTGCCAGCAGTGCGACTGGTACAGCTTTCTTT. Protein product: CASSATGTAFF.

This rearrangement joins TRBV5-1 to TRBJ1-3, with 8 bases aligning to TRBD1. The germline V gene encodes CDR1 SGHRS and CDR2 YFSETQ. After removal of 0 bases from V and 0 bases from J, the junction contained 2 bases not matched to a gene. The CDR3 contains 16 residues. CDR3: CASSLGDRGSGNTIYF. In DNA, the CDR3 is TGCGCCAGCAGCTTGGGCGACAGGGGCTCTGGAAACACCATATATTTT. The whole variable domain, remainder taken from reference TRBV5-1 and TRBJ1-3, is KAGVTQTPRYLIKTRGQQVTLSCSPISGHRSVSWYQQTPGQGLQFLFEYFSETQRNKGNFPGRFSGRQFSNSRSEMNVSTLELGDSALYLCASSLGDRGSGNTIYFGEGSWLTVV.

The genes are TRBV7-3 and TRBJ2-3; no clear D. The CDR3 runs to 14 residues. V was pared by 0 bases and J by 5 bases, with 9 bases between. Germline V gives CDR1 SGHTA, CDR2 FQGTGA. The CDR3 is CASSLTPARDTQYF. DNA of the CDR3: TGTGCCAGCAGCTTAACTCCCGCGAGAGATACGCAGTATTTT.

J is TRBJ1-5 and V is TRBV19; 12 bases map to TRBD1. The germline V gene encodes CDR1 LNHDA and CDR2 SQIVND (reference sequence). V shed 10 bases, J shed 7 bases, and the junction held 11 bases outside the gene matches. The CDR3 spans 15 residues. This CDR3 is CATQPGQGAWQPQHF. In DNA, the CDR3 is TGTGCCACTCAGCCGGGACAGGGGGCTTGGCAGCCCCAGCATTTT.

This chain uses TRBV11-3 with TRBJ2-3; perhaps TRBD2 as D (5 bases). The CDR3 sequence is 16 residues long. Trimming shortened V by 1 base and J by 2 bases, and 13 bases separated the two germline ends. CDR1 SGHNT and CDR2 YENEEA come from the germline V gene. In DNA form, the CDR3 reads TGTGCCAGCAGCTTAGGGCTAGCCCCCCTCACAGATACGCAGTATTTT. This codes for CASSLGLAPLTDTQYF.

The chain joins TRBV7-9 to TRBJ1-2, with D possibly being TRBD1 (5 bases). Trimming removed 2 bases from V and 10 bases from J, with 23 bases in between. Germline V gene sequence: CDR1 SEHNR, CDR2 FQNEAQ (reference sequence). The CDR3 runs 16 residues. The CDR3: CASSLPGTRSRGDYTF. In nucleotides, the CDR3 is TGTGCCAGCAGCTTACCTGGGACCCGAAGTAGGGGCGACTACACCTTC.

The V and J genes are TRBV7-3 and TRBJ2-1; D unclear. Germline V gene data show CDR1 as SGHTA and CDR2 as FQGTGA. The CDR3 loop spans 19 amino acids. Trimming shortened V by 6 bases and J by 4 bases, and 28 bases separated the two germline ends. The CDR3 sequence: CASRGQTEEARPTYNEQFF. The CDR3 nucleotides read TGTGCCAGCAGAGGTCAGACTGAGGAAGCCCGTCCTACATACAATGAGCAGTTCTTC.

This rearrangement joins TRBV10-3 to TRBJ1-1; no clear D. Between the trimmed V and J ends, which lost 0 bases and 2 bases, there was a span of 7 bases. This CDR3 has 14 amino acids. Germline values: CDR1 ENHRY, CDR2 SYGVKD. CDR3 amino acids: CAISESKGNTEAFF. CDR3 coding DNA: TGTGCCATCAGTGAGTCGAAGGGAAACACTGAAGCTTTCTTT.

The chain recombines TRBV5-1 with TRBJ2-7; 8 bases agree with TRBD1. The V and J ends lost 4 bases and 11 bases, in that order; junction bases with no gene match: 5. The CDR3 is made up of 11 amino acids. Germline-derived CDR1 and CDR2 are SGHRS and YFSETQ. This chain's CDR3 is CASSQDRVKYF. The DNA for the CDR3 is TGCGCCAGCAGCCAGGACAGGGTCAAGTACTTC.

This CDR3 is CASSPTTDGNGYTF. DNA of the CDR3: TGTGCCAGCTCACCAACTACGGACGGCAATGGCTACACCTTC. The rearrangement joins TRBV18 to TRBJ1-2; no clear D gene. Germline values: CDR1 KGHSH, CDR2 LQKENI. The CDR3 length is 14 residues. The germline V and J ends were trimmed by 2 bases and 6 bases, with 13 bases remaining between them. The full variable domain, completed using reference TRBV18 and TRBJ1-2, is NAGVMQNPRHLVRRRGQEARLRCSPMKGHSHVYWYRQLPEEGLKFMVYLQKENIIDESGMPKERFSAEFPKEGPSILRIQQVVRGDSAAYFCASSPTTDGNGYTFGSGTRLTVV.

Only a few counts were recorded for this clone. The DNA for the CDR3 is TGTGCCAGCAGTTTTAGGACAGGGGGATCTTCACCCCTCCACTTT. It encodes CASSFRTGGSSPLHF. The chain is built from TRBV27 and TRBJ1-6, with 10 bases matching TRBD1. The length of the CDR3 is 15 residues. V lost 3 bases, J lost 9 bases, and 5 bases stayed unmatched. In germline, CDR1 is MNHEY, CDR2 SMNVEV (reference sequence).

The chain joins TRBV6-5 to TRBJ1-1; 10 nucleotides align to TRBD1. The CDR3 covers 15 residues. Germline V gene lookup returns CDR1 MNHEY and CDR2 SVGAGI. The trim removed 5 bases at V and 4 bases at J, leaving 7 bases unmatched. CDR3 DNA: TGTGCCAGCAGTACCCGGGACAGGGGTATCACTGAAGCTTTCTTT. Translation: CASSTRDRGITEAFF.

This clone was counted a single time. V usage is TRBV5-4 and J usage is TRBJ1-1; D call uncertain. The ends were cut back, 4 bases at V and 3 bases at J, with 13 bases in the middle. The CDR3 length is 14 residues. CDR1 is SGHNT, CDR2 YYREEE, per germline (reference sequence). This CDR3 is CASSPTQKDTEAFF. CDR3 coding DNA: TGTGCCAGCAGCCCGACACAAAAGGACACTGAAGCTTTCTTT.

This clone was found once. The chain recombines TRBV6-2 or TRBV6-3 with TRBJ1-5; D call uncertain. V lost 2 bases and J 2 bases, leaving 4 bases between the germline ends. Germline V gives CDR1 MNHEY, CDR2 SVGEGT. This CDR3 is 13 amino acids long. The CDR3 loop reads CASSYIGNQPQHF. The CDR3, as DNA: TGTGCCAGCAGTTACATAGGCAATCAGCCCCAGCATTTT.

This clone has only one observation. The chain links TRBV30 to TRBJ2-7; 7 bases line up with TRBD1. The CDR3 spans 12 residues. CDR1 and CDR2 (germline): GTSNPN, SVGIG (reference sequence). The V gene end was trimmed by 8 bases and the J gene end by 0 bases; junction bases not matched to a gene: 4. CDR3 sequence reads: CAAGDSSYEQYF. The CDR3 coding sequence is TGTGCCGCCGGGGACAGCTCCTACGAGCAGTACTTC.

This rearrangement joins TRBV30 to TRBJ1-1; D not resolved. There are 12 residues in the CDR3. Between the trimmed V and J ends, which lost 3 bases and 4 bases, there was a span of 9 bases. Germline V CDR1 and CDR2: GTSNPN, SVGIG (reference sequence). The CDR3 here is CAWREGGTEAFF. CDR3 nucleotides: TGTGCCTGGAGGGAAGGAGGCACTGAAGCTTTCTTT.

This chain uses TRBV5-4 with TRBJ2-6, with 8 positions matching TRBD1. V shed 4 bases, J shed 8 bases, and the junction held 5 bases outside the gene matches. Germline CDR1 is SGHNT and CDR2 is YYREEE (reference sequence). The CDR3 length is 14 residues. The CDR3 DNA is TGTGCCAGCAGCCCCCGGACAGGGTCCAACGTCCTGACTTTC. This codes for CASSPRTGSNVLTF.

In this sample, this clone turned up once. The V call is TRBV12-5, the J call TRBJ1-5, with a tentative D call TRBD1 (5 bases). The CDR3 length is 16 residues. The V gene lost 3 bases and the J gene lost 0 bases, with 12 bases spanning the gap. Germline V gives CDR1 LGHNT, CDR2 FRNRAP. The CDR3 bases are TGTGCTAGTGGTTTTGAATGGGGCGATAGCAATCAGCCCCAGCATTTT. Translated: CASGFEWGDSNQPQHF.

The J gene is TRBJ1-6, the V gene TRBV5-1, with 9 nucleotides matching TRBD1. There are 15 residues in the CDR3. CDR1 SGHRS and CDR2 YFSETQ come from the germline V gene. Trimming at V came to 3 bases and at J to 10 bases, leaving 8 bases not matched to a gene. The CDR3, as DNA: TGCGCCAGCAGCTCCGGGACAGGGAGAAGCTCACCCCTCCACTTT. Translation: CASSSGTGRSSPLHF.